The 23 T cell receptor delta chains reported below all come from one sample, sequenced in a study of gammadelta T cells in human blood. TCRdb used CATT to re-call clones from the RT-PCR reads. Of roughly 1,200 delta-chain clones detected, 11% appear once; the ten largest clones hold about 6.2%. The specimen was non-Vgamma9Vdelta2 gamma-delta T cells from cord blood. The receptors stem from a newborn.

This chain connects TRDV1 to TRDJ1; D gene uncertain. Germline V gives CDR1 TSWWSYY, CDR2 QGS. The CDR3 spans 18 residues. Between the trimmed V and J ends, which lost 6 bases and 0 bases, there was a span of 23 bases. This CDR3 is CALGPIEFVPRYTDKLIF. Here the CDR3 DNA reads TGTGCTCTTGGCCCTATTGAGTTCGTCCCCCGGTACACCGATAAACTCATCTTT.

A word on this clone: A much larger clonotype is one base distant, so this may be a read error. Other DNA sequences from this sample encode an identical CDR3 as well. The chain combines TRDV1 with TRDJ1; 9 nucleotides match TRDD3. Germline V lookup: CDR1 TSWWSYY, CDR2 QGS. The junction had 4 bases not matched to a gene; V was cut back by 0 bases and J by 5 bases. This CDR3 comprises 15 residues. The DNA of the CDR3 is TGTGCTCTTGGGGAACTTCCGGGGGATACAGATAAACTCATCTTT. This gives the protein CALGELPGDTDKLIF.

Judged by abundance, this clone is large. This chain uses TRDV2 with TRDJ1; 10 bases are a match to TRDD3. With V trimmed by 7 bases and J by 5 bases, 15 bases remained unmatched. Germline V lookup: CDR1 GEAIGNYY, CDR2 EKD. This CDR3 is 16 amino acids long. The DNA of the CDR3 is TGTGCCTGGACTCCGGGGGATACGGAGGGGCGGGATAAACTCATCTTT. It codes for CAWTPGDTEGRDKLIF.

In the case of this clone: This may stem from a read error, because a much larger clone lies one nucleotide away. The genes are TRDV1 and TRDJ2; TRDD2 agrees at 9 bases. The J gene, not given by TCRdb, was assigned here from a germline match of the nucleotide sequence. CDR1 and CDR2 from the germline V gene are TSWWSYY and QGS. The CDR3 has 21 amino acids. The CDR3 nucleotides read TGTGCTCTTGGTGAACCGGGCCTTCCTACGAAACTGGGGATATTGACAGCACAACTCTTCTTT. This sequence encodes CALGEPGLPTKLGILTAQLFF.

This clone is labeled as large. Other DNA sequences in the sample encode the same CDR3. The chain is built from TRDV1 and TRDJ1, with 13 bases lining up with TRDD3. The germline V gene has CDR1 TSWWSYY and CDR2 QGS. This CDR3 spans 24 amino acids. Germline trimming cut 2 bases from V and 0 bases from J; bases unmatched to any gene: 24. CDR3 in amino acids: CALGESLISRTGGYAVEYTDKLIF. In DNA form, the CDR3 reads TGTGCTCTTGGGGAAAGCCTCATTTCCCGTACTGGGGGATACGCGGTTGAGTACACCGATAAACTCATCTTT.

This clone is deemed medium-sized. This may come from a read error, since a much larger clone is one base off. Within the sample, other DNA sequences also encode this same CDR3. The rearrangement links TRDV3 to TRDJ1; 8 bases map to TRDD3. V shed 3 bases, J shed 5 bases, and the junction held 26 bases outside the gene matches. From germline, CDR1 is TVYSNPD and CDR2 GDNSRS (reference sequence). The CDR3 has 19 amino acids. CDR3 nucleotides: TGTGCCTTATCCCCTTCCCCCTGTACTGGGGATACATCCACTGATAAACTCATCTTT. This gives the protein CALSPSPCTGDTSTDKLIF.

On this clone itself: With a much larger clone just one base away, this may be a read error. The limits of the CDR3 on the DNA are not certain, so only TCRdb's listed CDR3 is given. The V gene was left uncalled, and the J gene is TRDJ3; the DNA was not compared with TRDD3, the D call given in the table. The CDR3 numbers 18 amino acids, ends counted. This CDR3 is CACDNWGSGSWATRQMFF.

Only a few counts were recorded for this clone. A much more abundant neighbour one base away suggests this may be a read error. The V call is TRDV1, the J call TRDJ2; D is undetermined. Trimming took off 9 bases at V and 6 bases at J, with 23 bases between the two ends. Germline V gene sequence: CDR1 TSWWSYY, CDR2 QGS. CDR3 length: 16 amino acids. CDR3: CALLIHTKPGAAQLFF. Here the CDR3 DNA reads TGTGCTCTATTAATCCACACCAAACCCGGGGCAGCACAACTCTTCTTT.

No V gene was called, and the J gene is TRDJ2; TRDD3, as called in the table, went unchecked against the DNA. This CDR3 has 14 residues. CDR3 nucleotides: TGTGCCTGTGACACCTGGGGATTGACAGCACAACTCTTCTTT. Translated, it gives CACDTWGLTAQLFF.

This clone was found a few times. This may be a read error: a much more frequent sequence differs by one nucleotide. Other DNA sequences in this specimen translate into the identical CDR3. The chain links TRDV3 to TRDJ1; 12 bases align to TRDD3. The CDR3 spans 17 residues. From germline, CDR1 is TVYSNPD and CDR2 GDNSRS (reference sequence). With V trimmed by 0 bases and J by 5 bases, 13 bases remained unmatched. CDR3 sequence: CAFRFLGDTGETDKLIF. The CDR3 DNA reads TGTGCCTTTAGATTTCTGGGGGATACGGGGGAGACTGATAAACTCATCTTT. The full variable domain, completed using reference TRDV3 and TRDJ1, is CDKVTQSSPDQTVASGSEVVLLCTYDTVYSNPDLFWYRIRPDYSFQFVFYGDNSRSEGADFTQGRFSVKHILTQKAFHLVISPVRTEDSATYYCAFRFLGDTGETDKLIFGKGTRVTVEP.

Within the sample, this clone is large. The chain joins TRDV1 to TRDJ1, with TRDD3 matching 10 bases. CDR3 length: 17 amino acids. Germline V gene lookup returns CDR1 TSWWSYY and CDR2 QGS. V lost 5 bases to trimming and J lost 3 bases; unmatched junction nucleotides: 12. The CDR3 protein is CALGTPTDWGIPDKLIF. The CDR3 nucleotides are TGTGCTCTTGGGACCCCTACTGACTGGGGGATTCCCGATAAACTCATCTTT.

This clone was observed once. The V gene went uncalled, while the J gene is TRDJ3. This CDR3 comprises 10 residues. CDR3 in amino acids: CSGDTRQMFF. The CDR3 DNA is TGCTCCGGGGACACCCGACAGATGTTTTTC.

This clone has only a few counts. V usage is TRDV1 and J usage is TRDJ1; D is ambiguous. The CDR3 is 14 residues long. Looked up from germline, CDR1 is TSWWSYY and CDR2 is QGS. V lost 6 bases to trimming and J lost 0 bases, with 11 bases between them. In nucleotides, the CDR3 is TGTGCTCTTGGAGTTCCCTCGTACACCGATAAACTCATCTTT. Amino acid sequence: CALGVPSYTDKLIF.

In its sample, this clone is large. Other DNA sequences in the same sample also yield this CDR3. The chain links TRDV1 to TRDJ1; no clear D. There are 16 residues in the CDR3. The V end was cut by 0 bases, the J end by 1 base, with 12 bases between. The germline CDR1 and CDR2 sequences are TSWWSYY and QGS. DNA for the CDR3: TGTGCTCTTGGGGAACTAGGGCGGCTCCCCACCGATAAACTCATCTTT. Translated, it gives CALGELGRLPTDKLIF.

This clone is large in the sample. Other DNA sequences in the sample encode the same CDR3. The chain employs TRDV1 and TRDJ1; 7 bases line up with TRDD3. Germline CDR1 is TSWWSYY and CDR2 is QGS. The length of the CDR3 is 22 residues. The J segment lost 2 bases and the V segment lost 8 bases, leaving 32 bases of the junction unmatched. The CDR3 DNA sequence: TGTGCTCTTACCCCCTCTCGGTACTGGGGATCCAAGTCACCTCATTGGACCGATAAACTCATCTTT. Protein product: CALTPSRYWGSKSPHWTDKLIF.

Sample share makes this clone medium-sized. V and J are TRDV1 and TRDJ1; 7 bases align to TRDD3. CDR3 length equals 14 residues. Germline-derived CDR1 and CDR2 are TSWWSYY and QGS. Trimming cost V 6 bases and J 0 bases; bases outside gene matches: 4. DNA for the CDR3: TGTGCTCTTGGATTTTGGGGGAACACCGATAAACTCATCTTT. Translation: CALGFWGNTDKLIF.

This clone turned up a few times. Being one base from a much bigger clone, this may be a read error. This CDR3 is also generated by other DNA sequences in the sample. J is TRDJ4 and V is TRDV1; D perhaps matches TRDD2 (6 bases). Germline CDR1 is TSWWSYY and CDR2 is QGS. The CDR3 sequence is 19 residues long. The ends were cut back, 1 base at V and 2 bases at J, with 26 bases in the middle. The DNA of the CDR3 is TGTGCTCTTGGGGAACACTCCTACGTTACTGCGGCAGATGCTAGACCCCTGATCTTT. It specifies CALGEHSYVTAADARPLIF.

This clone was counted only a few times. A clone one base away is much larger, so this may be a read error. Other DNA variants within this sample encode the same CDR3. This sequence joins TRAV29/DV5 and TRDJ1; the match to TRDD3 covers 13 bases. The germline CDR1 and CDR2 sequences are NSMFDY and ISSIKDK. The CDR3 is made up of 21 amino acids. J gave up 5 bases and V 3 bases, and 25 bases lay outside the gene matches. The CDR3 DNA is TGTGCAGCAACCCTTAGGAGTACTACAGGCTACTGGGGGATACGCACAGATAAACTCATCTTT. As protein: CAATLRSTTGYWGIRTDKLIF.

This clone qualifies as medium-sized. The gene calls are TRDV1 and TRDJ1; D is uncertain. In the absence of a J gene in TCRdb, the DNA was matched to germline to assign it here. Per the germline V gene, CDR1 is TSWWSYY and CDR2 is QGS. Trimming took 5 bases from V and 3 from J, leaving 19 bases between them. The CDR3 spans 16 residues. The CDR3 loop reads CALGKSGTGAADKLIF. The CDR3 DNA reads TGTGCTCTTGGGAAGAGCGGGACCGGGGCCGCCGATAAACTCATCTTT.

By proportion, this clone is large. Other DNA variants within this sample encode the same CDR3. The rearrangement uses TRDV1 and TRDJ1; 12 bases are shared with TRDD3. In germline, CDR1 is TSWWSYY, CDR2 QGS. The V and J ends lost 0 bases and 4 bases, in that order; junction bases with no gene match: 15. CDR3 length equals 20 residues. In nucleotides, the CDR3 is TGTGCTCTTGGGGAACTCGGGGTACACCGCTGGGGGATACGCGTCGATAAACTCATCTTT. Amino acids: CALGELGVHRWGIRVDKLIF.

This clone is labeled large. This specimen includes other DNA sequences encoding the same CDR3. The chain combines TRDV1 with TRDJ1; D gene ambiguous. The CDR3 sequence is 16 residues long. V dropped 0 bases and J dropped 0 bases, with 11 bases sitting between them. Germline V CDR1 and CDR2: TSWWSYY, QGS. The CDR3 spells CALGELIQYHTDKLIF. Here the CDR3 DNA reads TGTGCTCTTGGGGAACTAATCCAATACCACACCGATAAACTCATCTTT.

Comment on this clone: A much larger clone differs by one base, so this may be a read error. This chain connects TRAV29/DV5 to TRDJ1; 10 positions match TRDD3. The CDR3 spans 16 residues. V shed 0 bases, J shed 6 bases, and the junction held 11 bases outside the gene matches. CDR1 NSMFDY and CDR2 ISSIKDK come from the germline V gene. CDR3 region: CAASGSGTGGWNKLIF. The CDR3 coding sequence is TGTGCAGCAAGCGGGTCCGGTACTGGGGGATGGAATAAACTCATCTTT.

In its sample, this clone ranks as large. Other DNA sequences in the sample encode the same CDR3. The chain recombines TRDV1 with TRDJ1, with 8 bases aligning to TRDD3. J lost 0 bases, V lost 1 base, and 31 bases had no gene match. CDR1 and CDR2 (germline): TSWWSYY, QGS. CDR3 length equals 25 residues. In DNA form, the CDR3 reads TGTGCTCTTGGGGAACCATGGCCCCCTACGGAAGGTGTGGGATACGCGTATCCCTACACCGATAAACTCATCTTT. This gives the protein CALGEPWPPTEGVGYAYPYTDKLIF.